This TCR beta chain was retrieved from a study of blood T cells in healthy people across ages. Donors were healthy Caucasian individuals from Russia aged about 6 to 100. Whole-study results and caveats: The fall in TCR beta diversity per million T cells was roughly linear with age. There were more naive CD4+ cells and higher diversity in long-lived donors than in aged donors.

This clonotype was seen a handful of times. Antigen: not known. It was with a sample-barcoded 5' primer and a J-beta primer mix that a second PCR of about 6 to 12 cycles was run. Each of the cDNA molecules was tagged by a template-switch adaptor with 12 random nucleotides. TCRdb analysed the 5' RACE reads with MiXCR anew, one entry per CDR3 protein. The table lists more than 700,000 distinct CDR3 sequences, about 42% of them singletons. The CDR3 is 15 residues long. Trimming pared 7 bases from V and 8 bases from J, leaving 21 bases between. The chain recombines TRBV12-3 or TRBV12-4 with TRBJ2-1; D might be TRBD1 (6 bases). The sequenced material came from blood. The TCR originated in a man older than 75 in good health. The DNA for the CDR3 is TGTGCCAGCAACCGGGACATTACCCTTCCGGATGAGCAGTTCTTC. This translates into CASNRDITLPDEQFF.